Listed below are T cell receptor beta chains from one sample, sequenced in a study of blood T cell repertoires in COVID-19. Sequencing used immunoSEQ multiplex PCR; TCRdb keeps in-frame clones, though not all of them. Of tens of thousands of clones in the sample, roughly 90% were seen once. The sample taken for sequencing was peripheral blood. The receptors derive from an elderly man with active or convalescent COVID-19. CDR3s include the opening cysteine and the closing phenylalanine or tryptophan. The order of the fields is J gene, clone size, V gene, D gene, CDR3 DNA, CDR3 protein. A D gene is named only where the DNA matches it firmly. Rows give clone size only sometimes, using once, few, many, or a class for an expanded clone.

TRBJ2-6 . TRBV4-1 TRBD2 TGCGCCAGCAGCCAGGGTCTAGCGGGAGGGTCTGGGGCCAACGTCCTGACTTTC CASSQGLAGGSGANVLTF
TRBJ2-5 once TRBV28 TRBD1 TGTGCCAGCAGGTCAGGGGGCGCGGAGACCCAGTACTTC CASRSGGAETQYF
TRBJ1-1 . TRBV6-5 . TGTGCCAGCAGTAAACAGGGCAGGGCTGAAGCTTTCTTT CASSKQGRAEAFF
TRBJ1-1 . TRBV5-1 . TGCGCCAGCAGTCTTCGGGGTTTTCCTGAAGCTTTCTTT CASSLRGFPEAFF
TRBJ1-3 . TRBV28 . TGTGCCAGCAGTCAATCCGACGGGGGACTGACTGGAAACACCATATATTTT CASSQSDGGLTGNTIYF
TRBJ1-6 . TRBV2 . TGTGCCAGCAGCTACAGGGACGGCTATAATTCACCCCTCCACTTT CASSYRDGYNSPLHF
TRBJ2-2 few TRBV4-2 . TGTGCCAGCAGCCTCCCTAGCTTAACCGCCGGGGAGCTGTTTTTT CASSLPSLTAGELFF
TRBJ2-7 . TRBV28 . TGTGCCAGCAACCTCCCCGGGTCCTCCTACGAGCAGTACTTC CASNLPGSSYEQYF
TRBJ2-3 . TRBV9 TRBD2 TGTGCCAGCAGCGCCCGTTCCGGTGGACTAGGGACAGATACGCAGTATTTT CASSARSGGLGTDTQYF
TRBJ1-2 . TRBV10-3 . TGTGCCATCAGTCAGGACAGTTACTATGGCTACACCTTC CAISQDSYYGYTF
TRBJ2-1 once TRBV6-2/TRBV6-3 TRBD1 TGTGCCAGCAGTCCAGGGGGCATCTATGAGCAGTTCTTC CASSPGGIYEQFF
TRBJ1-5 . TRBV19 TRBD1 TGTGCCAGTAGTATTCGTAGGGACAGGGCACAGCCCCAGCATTTT CASSIRRDRAQPQHF
TRBJ2-1 . TRBV5-4 . TGTGCCAGCAGCACGGAGGTGGGCTCGACCTACAATGAGCAGTTCTTC CASSTEVGSTYNEQFF
TRBJ2-2 . TRBV5-5 . TGTGCCAGCAGCTTGTTAGAAAGCGCCGGGGAGCTGTTTTTT CASSLLESAGELFF
TRBJ2-7 . TRBV28 . TGTGCCAGCAGTTTCAGTGTGGCGGATAACTCCTACGAGCAGTACTTC CASSFSVADNSYEQYF
TRBJ1-2 . TRBV28 TRBD1 TGTGCCAGCAGGCCCCGGACAGGGGCAAACTATGGCTACACCTTC CASRPRTGANYGYTF
TRBJ1-2 once TRBV7-2 TRBD1 TGTGCCAGCAGTTCAACAGGGGGAGAGAATGGCTACACCTTC CASSSTGGENGYTF
TRBJ1-4 few TRBV7-9 TRBD1 TGTGCCAGCAGCTTATTAGGGACAGGGGAGGAAAAACTGTTTTTT CASSLLGTGEEKLFF
TRBJ2-5 once TRBV5-6 . TGTGCCAGCAGCCACCGGGATTTCCAAGAGACCCAGTACTTC CASSHRDFQETQYF
TRBJ1-5 once TRBV10-2 TRBD1 TGCGCCAGCAGGGGACAGGGGAATCAGCCCCAGCATTTT CASRGQGNQPQHF
TRBJ2-7 . TRBV6-5 . TGTGCCAGCACCCCCAACCTGGGGGGGCTGGGCGAGCAGTACTTC CASTPNLGGLGEQYF
TRBJ1-5 . TRBV6-5 . TGTGCCAGCAGGACTAATACCGGACAGCCCCAGCATTTT CASRTNTGQPQHF
TRBJ1-1 . TRBV5-1 TRBD1 TGCGCCAGCAGCTTAAGGGGGCCAAACACTGAAGCTTTCTTT CASSLRGPNTEAFF
TRBJ2-1 medium-sized TRBV14 . TGTGCCAGCAGCCAAACTGTGCTAGTCGATGAGCAGTTCTTC CASSQTVLVDEQFF
TRBJ1-3 . TRBV18 . TGTGCCAGCTCACAAGAGACAGGCTCTGGAAACACCATATATTTT CASSQETGSGNTIYF
TRBJ1-2 few TRBV30 . TGTGCCTGGAGTGACTCCCCCTCTATTGGCTACACCTTC CAWSDSPSIGYTF
TRBJ2-3 . TRBV7-9 . TGTGCCAGCAGCTTAGGGCCAGCGACAGATACGCAGTATTTT CASSLGPATDTQYF
TRBJ1-3 . TRBV28 TRBD1 TGTGCCAGCAGTATAGGACAGGGGGTTGGAAACACCATATATTTT CASSIGQGVGNTIYF
TRBJ2-7 . TRBV5-1 TRBD1 TGCGCCAGCAGCTGGGGACAGGAATTCTACGAGCAGTACTTC CASSWGQEFYEQYF
TRBJ2-7 once TRBV7-9 TRBD1 TGTGCCAGCAGCTTAGCAGGACAGGGGTCCTACGAGCAGTACTTC CASSLAGQGSYEQYF
TRBJ1-2 . TRBV28 TRBD1 TGTGCCAGCAGTTCCGGACAGGGGGCTATCTATGGCTACACCTTC CASSSGQGAIYGYTF
TRBJ2-7 . TRBV29-1 TRBD1 TGCAGCGTTGGGGACAGGGCCCCCCACGAGCAGTACTTC CSVGDRAPHEQYF
TRBJ2-1 . TRBV11-3 TRBD2 TGTGCCAGCACCTCTAGCGGAGACTACAATGAGCAGTTCTTC CASTSSGDYNEQFF
TRBJ2-6 . TRBV7-2 TRBD2 TGTGCCAGCAGCCCGGCGGCGGGAGGTACTGGGGCCAACGTCCTGACTTTC CASSPAAGGTGANVLTF
TRBJ2-7 . TRBV5-1 TRBD1 TGCGCCAGCAGCTTGGGGCAGGGGGCTGCCTACGAGCAGTACTTC CASSLGQGAAYEQYF
TRBJ2-4 . TRBV7-2 TRBD2 TGTGCCAGCAGTACTAGCGGGGGACGGCAAAACATTCAGTACTTC CASSTSGGRQNIQYF
TRBJ1-5 few TRBV3-1/TRBV3-2 . TGTGCCAGCAGCCAAGATTATTCCGGAACGGGGCCCCAGCATTTT CASSQDYSGTGPQHF
TRBJ2-1 . TRBV7-9 . TGTGCCAGCAGCCCGTACAGGGATGGTGAGCAGTTCTTC CASSPYRDGEQFF
TRBJ2-4 once TRBV5-1 . TGCGCCAGCAGCTTGGGACAGAAAAACATTCAGTACTTC CASSLGQKNIQYF
TRBJ2-5 . TRBV11-1 . TGTGCCAGCAGTCCACTGGGGGGTTCTCTCCAAGAGACCCAGTACTTC CASSPLGGSLQETQYF
TRBJ1-4 . TRBV5-4 . TGTGCCAGCAGCTTAGGCCGGGGGACGCAACAACAACTGTTTTTT CASSLGRGTQQQLFF
TRBJ2-1 . TRBV11-2 . TGTGCCAGCAGCTTAAAAGACAGACGGAACACGTTCTTC CASSLKDRRNTFF